Each of the 21 T cell receptor beta chains below was sequenced from the same sample in a study of T cell repertoires in cytomegalovirus infection. TCRdb reanalysed the reads using MiXCR and keeps one entry per CDR3 protein. There are 340,000 or so distinct CDR3 sequences in the sample; roughly 25% occur only once, and 13% lies in the top ten. The antigens these receptors bind are not known. The specimen comprised cultured PBMCs, sampled from culture after CMV antigen stimulation. The origin of the receptors is a human donor in good health (CMV status not recorded). Some clones in this sample may be carry-over from other donors' samples.

The sample holds a few counts of this clonotype. The chain has TRBV7-9 and TRBJ2-5; D is ambiguous. Between the trimmed V and J ends, which lost 3 bases and 2 bases, there was a span of 13 bases. The CDR3 consists of 15 residues. Germline values: CDR1 SEHNR, CDR2 FQNEAQ (reference sequence). CDR3 residues: CASSFGETDQETQYF. In nucleotides, the CDR3 is TGTGCCAGCAGCTTCGGCGAAACTGATCAAGAGACCCAGTACTTC. Looking up the rest from reference TRBV7-9 and TRBJ2-5 gives the full variable domain: DTGVSQNPRHKITKRGQNVTFRCDPISEHNRLYWYRQTLGQGPEFLTYFQNEAQLEKSRLLSDRFSAERPKGSFSTLEIQRTEQGDSAMYLCASSFGETDQETQYFGPGTRLLVL.

CDR3 sequence reads: CSAREIRRNQETQYF. CDR3 DNA sequence: TGCAGTGCTAGAGAAATACGGCGAAACCAAGAGACCCAGTACTTC. The J gene is TRBJ2-5, the V gene TRBV20-1; D is unclear. The V gene's germline CDR1 is DFQATT and CDR2 SNEGSKA (reference sequence). Deletions cut 0 bases from V and 0 bases from J, with 11 bases between. CDR3 length equals 15 residues.

This clonotype was found a few times. The chain joins TRBV6-1 to TRBJ2-1, with 8 positions matching TRBD2. Germline values: CDR1 MNHNS, CDR2 SASEGT. The length of the CDR3 is 16 residues. The trim removed 6 bases at V and 9 bases at J, leaving 16 bases unmatched. Here the CDR3 DNA reads TGTGCCAGCAGCCCCCTAAGACAGCGGGAGTTTGGTGAGCAGTTCTTC. It yields the protein CASSPLRQREFGEQFF.

This clonotype was observed at least ten times. The chain combines TRBV4-1 with TRBJ1-2, with no clear D. The germline gives CDR1 MGHRA, CDR2 YSYEKL. This CDR3 region has 15 residues. V was cut by 0 bases and J by 1 base, with 9 bases left in between. For the CDR3, the DNA is TGCGCCAGCAGCCAAGAGAGCGCCTTTAACTATGGCTACACCTTC. It translates to CASSQESAFNYGYTF.

This clonotype was detected a few times. V is TRBV9 and J is TRBJ2-1; D uncertain. Trimming took off 0 bases at V and 5 bases at J, with 9 bases between the two ends. Germline loops: CDR1 SGDLS, CDR2 YYNGEE. The CDR3 spans 14 residues. Here the CDR3 DNA reads TGTGCCAGCAGCGTAGGGCTACAGAACAATGAGCAGTTCTTC. As protein: CASSVGLQNNEQFF. Full variable domain (rest looked up from reference TRBV9 and TRBJ2-1): DSGVTQTPKHLITATGQRVTLRCSPRSGDLSVYWYQQSLDQGLQFLIQYYNGEERAKGNILERFSAQQFPDLHSELNLSSLELGDSALYFCASSVGLQNNEQFFGPGTRLTVL.

The V call is TRBV4-3, the J call TRBJ1-2; 8 bases align to TRBD1. V gave up 1 base and J gave up 4 bases; unmatched junction bases: 8. This CDR3 contains 16 residues. The germline CDR1 and CDR2 sequences are LGHNA and YSLEER. The CDR3 DNA reads TGCGCCAGCAGCCAAGCTAAGGCAGGGGGCCTCTATGGCTACACCTTC. Translation: CASSQAKAGGLYGYTF.

The rearrangement joins TRBV11-1 to TRBJ2-2; TRBD1 is a possible D gene (6 bases). The CDR3 runs 15 residues. Trimming shortened V by 5 bases and J by 4 bases, and 14 bases separated the two germline ends. Germline CDR1 and CDR2: SGHAT and FQDESV (reference sequence). The CDR3 reads CASSHEDSFTGELFF. DNA for the CDR3: TGTGCCAGCAGCCATGAGGACAGTTTCACCGGGGAGCTGTTTTTT. Looking up the rest from reference TRBV11-1 and TRBJ2-2 gives the full variable domain: EAEVAQSPRYKITEKSQAVAFWCDPISGHATLYWYRQILGQGPELLVQFQDESVVDDSQLPKDRFSAERLKGVDSTLKIQPAELGDSAMYLCASSHEDSFTGELFFGEGSRLTVL.

This chain links TRBV6-4 with TRBJ1-1, with no clear D. Trimming took 2 bases from V and 1 from J, leaving 14 bases between them. CDR3 length: 16 amino acids. The germline gives CDR1 MRHNA, CDR2 SNTAGT. The CDR3 protein is CASSDVRAAQNTEAFF. CDR3 DNA sequence: TGTGCCAGCAGTGACGTTAGGGCGGCCCAGAACACTGAAGCTTTCTTT.

This clonotype was observed a few times. V and J are TRBV6-5 and TRBJ1-2; weak D call: TRBD1 (6 bases). The germline gives CDR1 MNHEY, CDR2 SVGAGI. Between the trimmed V and J ends, which lost 8 bases and 8 bases, there was a span of 15 bases. The CDR3 is 12 amino acids. The CDR3 sequence: CASGDRSLGYTF. The CDR3 bases are TGTGCCAGCGGAGACAGGTCCTTGGGCTACACCTTC.

This clonotype occurred a few times. The DNA for the CDR3 is TGTGCCAGCAGATCGACAGGGGTGAACTCTGGGGCCAACGTCCTGACTTTC. Translation: CASRSTGVNSGANVLTF. The genes are TRBV7-9 and TRBJ2-6; 8 bases are shared with TRBD1. This CDR3 is 17 amino acids long. The V gene's germline CDR1 is SEHNR and CDR2 FQNEAQ (reference sequence). V lost 6 bases, J lost 0 bases, and 7 bases stayed unmatched. Combining the CDR3 with reference TRBV7-9 and TRBJ2-6 gives the whole variable domain DTGVSQNPRHKITKRGQNVTFRCDPISEHNRLYWYRQTLGQGPEFLTYFQNEAQLEKSRLLSDRFSAERPKGSFSTLEIQRTEQGDSAMYLCASRSTGVNSGANVLTFGAGSRLTVL.

In this sample, this clonotype turned up a few times. This rearrangement joins TRBV3-1 to TRBJ1-3; TRBD1 might be the D (5 bases). This CDR3 has 15 residues. V was cut by 4 bases and J by 7 bases, with 17 bases left in between. CDR1 and CDR2 (germline): LGHDT, YNNKEL (reference sequence). The CDR3 is CASSPRGALGNTIYF. CDR3 DNA sequence: TGTGCCAGCAGCCCTCGAGGGGCTTTAGGCAACACCATATATTTT. The complete variable domain, with remaining parts taken from reference TRBV3-1 and TRBJ1-3, reads DTAVSQTPKYLVTQMGNDKSIKCEQNLGHDTMYWYKQDSKKFLKIMFSYNNKELIINETVPNRFSPKSPDKAHLNLHINSLELGDSAVYFCASSPRGALGNTIYFGEGSWLTVV.

The genes are TRBV4-1 and TRBJ2-2; 9 bases map to TRBD1. Per the germline V gene, CDR1 is MGHRA and CDR2 is YSYEKL. The CDR3 totals 14 residues. V dropped 6 bases and J dropped 2; count of bases not matched to a gene: 1. CDR3 protein: CASRQGANTGELFF. As DNA, the CDR3 is TGCGCCAGCAGACAGGGGGCTAACACCGGGGAGCTGTTTTTT.

The DNA of the CDR3 is TGTGCCTGGAGTGTACAGGGGAGGGCTGGGGCCAACGTCCTGACTTTC. It translates to CAWSVQGRAGANVLTF. The V and J genes are TRBV30 and TRBJ2-6; D possibly uses TRBD1 or TRBD2 (7 bases each). Germline CDR1 GTSNPN, CDR2 SVGIG (reference sequence). The CDR3 covers 16 residues. Trimming left V 0 bases short and J 2 bases short, with 11 bases between.

This clonotype was counted between two and nine times. CDR3 amino acids: CASSSRIGYTF. The DNA of the CDR3 is TGTGCCAGCAGCTCAAGGATTGGCTACACCTTC. The chain combines TRBV7-2 with TRBJ1-2, with D unresolved. Germline lookup yields CDR1 SGHTA and CDR2 FQGNSA. Trimming removed 4 bases from V and 7 bases from J, with 7 bases in between. The length of the CDR3 is 11 residues.

This clonotype was seen many times. The chain couples TRBV6-1 to TRBJ2-2; D might be TRBD1 or TRBD2, each matching 6 bases. The germline V gene has CDR1 MNHNS and CDR2 SASEGT. The CDR3 has 14 amino acids. V gave up 8 bases and J gave up 5 bases, with 15 bases separating them. The chain's CDR3 is CASLKGGTTGELFF. The CDR3 bases are TGTGCCAGCCTAAAGGGGGGAACTACCGGGGAGCTGTTTTTT.

This clonotype was seen a few times. The V gene is TRBV6-2 or TRBV6-3, the J gene TRBJ2-6; D call uncertain. CDR1 MNHEY and CDR2 SVGEGT come from the germline V gene. This CDR3 has 13 residues. Trimming took off 6 bases at V and 4 bases at J, with 7 bases between the two ends. CDR3 protein: CASRKGGANVLTF. In nucleotides, the CDR3 is TGTGCCAGCAGAAAAGGGGGGGCCAACGTCCTGACTTTC.

The chain combines TRBV12-3 or TRBV12-4 with TRBJ1-1; tentative D call: TRBD1 (5 bases). With 8 bases removed from V and 0 bases from J, the gap between germline ends came to 13 bases. CDR3 length: 14 residues. The CDR3 spells CASGPGRMNTEAFF. In nucleotides, the CDR3 is TGTGCCAGCGGACCGGGACGCATGAACACTGAAGCTTTCTTT.

This clonotype was counted at least ten times. This chain uses TRBV19 with TRBJ1-4; no definite D call. V gave up 4 bases and J gave up 0 bases, with 9 bases separating them. The germline CDR1 and CDR2 sequences are LNHDA and SQIVND (reference sequence). This CDR3 comprises 15 residues. CDR3 in amino acids: CASSTETATNEKLFF. The CDR3 DNA reads TGTGCCAGTAGTACCGAGACGGCAACTAATGAAAAACTGTTTTTT.

This clonotype was recorded a few times. This sequence joins TRBV19 and TRBJ2-2, with TRBD2 identical over 9 bases. The CDR3 runs to 18 residues. Germline values: CDR1 LNHDA, CDR2 SQIVND (reference sequence). After removal of 3 bases from V and 5 bases from J, the junction contained 13 bases not matched to a gene. In DNA form, the CDR3 reads TGTGCCAGTAGTATGTCCTCAAGGGCGGGAGGGGGTACCGGGGAGCTGTTTTTT. It codes for CASSMSSRAGGGTGELFF.

The chain combines TRBV14 with TRBJ2-2, with 14 bases lining up with TRBD2. This CDR3 is 16 amino acids long. Trimming at V came to 4 bases and at J to 5 bases, leaving 3 bases not matched to a gene. CDR1 is SGHDN, CDR2 FVKESK, per germline. CDR3 residues: CASSRRTSGRTGELFF. The CDR3 DNA reads TGTGCCAGCAGCCGTCGGACTAGCGGGAGGACCGGGGAGCTGTTTTTT.

This clonotype occurred a few times. The V call is TRBV24-1, the J call TRBJ2-5, with 7 nucleotides matching TRBD2. From germline, CDR1 is KGHDR and CDR2 SFDVKD. The CDR3 has 15 residues. The V and J ends lost 3 bases and 5 bases, in that order; junction bases with no gene match: 8. Written as DNA, the CDR3 is TGTGCCACCAGTGATCCATTGGGGGGGTACGAGACCCAGTACTTC. Translation gives CATSDPLGGYETQYF.